The entry that follows covers one T cell receptor (beta chain) sequence. What it recognizes is unknown. This entry is derived from a study of siplizumab effects on memory and regulatory T cells. Sequencing was performed with immunoSEQ multiplex PCR; in TCRdb, only in-frame clones are kept and a portion is missing. The sample lists some 53,000 clones; under 98% were seen once. Where a few donor pairs were concerned, the unstimulated naive, memory, effector memory and TEMRA subsets underwent sequencing. The germline V gene has CDR1 SQVTM and CDR2 ANQGSEA. This CDR3 has 12 residues. Findings and caveats of the study: Siplizumab significantly decreased alloreactive sequences from unstimulated CD4+ memory cells. Naive or memory phenotype was unassignable for roughly 75-95% of proliferating CD4+ or CD8+ clones.

What was sequenced was naive CD4+ T cells sorted from blood. The sequence was collected from a human donor in good health. The chain links TRBV29-1 to TRBJ1-1; 9 bases agree with TRBD1. CDR3 protein: CSIDRGGSEAFF. The CDR3, as DNA: TGCAGTATCGACAGGGGGGGGAGTGAAGCTTTCTTT.